These 11 T cell receptor beta chains originate from one sample sequenced in a study of T cells in Graves' hyperthyroidism and ophthalmopathy. RNA transcripts served as the template for amplifying TCR beta CDR3 regions. HTBI primers were used for first-round RT-PCR of the TCR CDR3. TCRdb itself ran the multiplex PCR reads through MiXCR, one entry per CDR3 protein. Altogether 500,000 to 600,000 distinct CDR3 sequences are present, over 15% being singletons, with the ten largest covering around 18%. The sequencing sample was made of blood. The source of these receptors is a woman aged 18-30 years with Graves' hyperthyroidism.

This clonotype has more than one count but fewer than ten. The genes are TRBV20-1 and TRBJ2-5, with TRBD1 matching 8 bases. V trimming: 1 base; J trimming: 5 bases; junction bases outside the gene matches: 6. Germline V CDR1 and CDR2: DFQATT, SNEGSKA (reference sequence). The CDR3 runs 14 residues. The DNA for the CDR3 is TGCAGTGCTAGAGGCAGGGGGCGCAGGGAGACCCAGTACTTC. As protein: CSARGRGRRETQYF.

This clonotype was counted ten times or more. V gene TRBV30 combines with J gene TRBJ2-2; D might be TRBD1 (6 bases). V lost 5 bases, J lost 6 bases, and 7 bases lay in between. CDR1 is GTSNPN and CDR2 is SVGIG in the germline V gene (reference sequence). The CDR3 extends over 11 amino acids. The CDR3 coding sequence is TGTGCCTGGGGACAGTCCGGGGAGCTGTTTTTT. Translated: CAWGQSGELFF.

The chain recombines TRBV6-2 or TRBV6-3 with TRBJ1-1; D uncertain. In germline, CDR1 is MNHEY, CDR2 SVGEGT. This CDR3 is built from 12 residues. V was clipped by 2 bases and J by 11 bases, with 12 bases between them. CDR3 DNA sequence: TGTGCCAGCAGTTACCTCGTGCCGGATGCTTTCTTT. The encoded protein is CASSYLVPDAFF.

This clonotype was seen ten or more times. The chain combines TRBV3-1 with TRBJ2-3, with 8 bases fitting TRBD2. Germline CDR1 is LGHDT and CDR2 is YNNKEL (reference sequence). V lost 4 bases, J lost 2 bases, and 14 bases stayed unmatched. The CDR3 is 18 residues long. As DNA, the CDR3 is TGTGCCAGCAGCCCCTACCCCCTTGGCGGGGGGTACACAGATACGCAGTATTTT. Translation: CASSPYPLGGGYTDTQYF.

This clonotype was seen repeatedly, ten times or more. This chain connects TRBV2 to TRBJ1-1; D remains unclear. This CDR3 spans 15 amino acids. The V gene lost 5 bases and the J gene lost 1 base, with 14 bases spanning the gap. Germline CDR1 SNHLY, CDR2 FYNNEI. This chain's CDR3 is CASSPNESGNTEAFF. The CDR3 coding sequence is TGTGCCAGCAGTCCAAACGAATCAGGGAACACTGAAGCTTTCTTT.

Regarding this clonotype: Just one base apart from a much larger clone, this may be a read error. The CDR3 here is CAGSPAVTGELFF. The CDR3 DNA sequence: TGTGCCGGCAGCCCCGCGGTGACCGGGGAGCTGTTTTTT. The gene calls are TRBV7-8 and TRBJ2-2; no clear D gene. This CDR3 has 13 residues. Germline CDR1 reads SGHVS; CDR2 reads FQNEAQ.

This clonotype came up many times. The gene calls are TRBV5-1 and TRBJ1-1; 9 nucleotides line up with TRBD1. CDR3 length: 14 amino acids. Per germline, CDR1 SGHRS and CDR2 YFSETQ. J gave up 5 bases and V 2 bases, and 4 bases lay outside the gene matches. This CDR3 is CASSFDRGGTEAFF. DNA of the CDR3: TGCGCCAGCAGCTTCGACAGGGGGGGAACTGAAGCTTTCTTT.

Regarding this clonotype: At one end the junction does not follow the germline gene, possibly because of a read error. The V gene is TRBV11-2, the J gene TRBJ2-5; 11 bases are shared with TRBD2. CDR3 length: 21 residues. CDR1 is SGHAT, CDR2 FQNNGV, per germline. CDR3 amino acids: CASSLDQEGRTGLAVQGTQYF. DNA of the CDR3: TGTGCCAGCAGCTTAGATCAAGAAGGTCGGACGGGACTAGCGGTCCAAGGGACCCAGTACTTC.

In its sample, this clonotype was seen a few times. The chain recombines TRBV12-3 or TRBV12-4 with TRBJ2-2; D may be TRBD2 (6 bases). This CDR3 has 16 amino acids. The V end was cut by 5 bases, the J end by 3 bases, with 16 bases between. The CDR3 DNA reads as TGTGCCAGCAGTATGGGCCGGGACTTGTACACCGGGGAGCTGTTTTTT. Encoded protein: CASSMGRDLYTGELFF.

This clonotype was seen repeatedly, ten times or more. The rearrangement uses TRBV9 and TRBJ1-2; D is ambiguous. V was pared by 4 bases and J by 4 bases, with 17 bases between. Germline CDR1 is SGDLS and CDR2 is YYNGEE. The CDR3 is made up of 15 amino acids. The CDR3 DNA reads TGTGCCAGCAGCCCCCCTGCGATGGGGTTCTATGGCTACACCTTC. Protein product: CASSPPAMGFYGYTF.

This clonotype was picked up a small number of times. This chain connects TRBV20-1 to TRBJ1-2; maybe TRBD1 (6 bases). Trimming cost V 6 bases and J 8 bases, with 22 bases left between them. The CDR3 extends over 14 amino acids. Germline V lookup: CDR1 DFQATT, CDR2 SNEGSKA (reference sequence). The CDR3: CSAPLQGSREGYTF. CDR3 nucleotide sequence: TGCAGTGCCCCCCTACAGGGTTCGAGGGAAGGCTACACCTTC.